One sample yielded the 26 T cell receptor beta chains listed below, sequenced in a study of T cell changes during pregnancy in multiple sclerosis. The repertoire was sequenced with immunoSEQ multiplex PCR; TCRdb's copy has only in-frame clones and lacks some. The sample has some 60,000 clones; about nine tenths are singletons. The source was CD4+ T cells from peripheral blood mononuclear cells, collected in the first trimester of pregnancy. The source is a female donor with multiple sclerosis, enrolled in a pregnancy study.

The chain recombines TRBV10-3 with TRBJ2-7; D perhaps matches TRBD1 (6 bases). The CDR3 consists of 14 residues. The V and J ends lost 6 bases and 2 bases respectively, with 14 bases between them. Germline V CDR1 and CDR2: ENHRY, SYGVKD. This CDR3 reads CAISSDSLTYEQYF. Here the CDR3 DNA reads TGTGCCATCAGCTCGGACAGTTTAACCTACGAGCAGTACTTC.

The chain uses TRBV19 and TRBJ2-7; 8 nucleotides agree with TRBD1. This CDR3 contains 17 residues. With 1 base clipped from V and 1 base from J, the junction kept 9 bases outside the gene matches. From germline, CDR1 is LNHDA and CDR2 SQIVND (reference sequence). The CDR3 DNA reads as TGTGCCAGTAGTATAGCGCAGGGGGCGACGAGTTCCTACGAGCAGTACTTC. It specifies CASSIAQGATSSYEQYF.

The chain couples TRBV28 to TRBJ1-2; a possible D gene is TRBD1 (6 bases). The CDR3 length is 12 residues. Between the trimmed V and J ends, which lost 8 bases and 8 bases, there was a span of 15 bases. The germline CDR1 and CDR2 sequences are MDHEN and SYDVKM. This CDR3 is CASGGGAKGYTF. The DNA of the CDR3 is TGTGCCAGCGGAGGGGGGGCAAAGGGCTACACCTTC.

This clone was counted a few times. J is TRBJ2-1 and V is TRBV7-9; possible D gene TRBD2, 6 bases. The CDR3 runs to 14 residues. Germline CDR1 is SEHNR and CDR2 is FQNEAQ (reference sequence). V lost 5 bases and J lost 8, with 16 bases in between. The CDR3 DNA sequence: TGTGCCAGCAGCCGTTCCGGGGGAGGCCATGAGCAGTTCTTC. It specifies CASSRSGGGHEQFF.

The chain employs TRBV19 and TRBJ1-5; 7 bases line up with TRBD1. The germline CDR1 and CDR2 sequences are LNHDA and SQIVND (reference sequence). This CDR3 region has 16 residues. V dropped 7 bases and J dropped 1; count of bases not matched to a gene: 10. The CDR3 region is CASISTGRGSNQPQHF. The DNA of the CDR3 is TGTGCCAGTATTTCGACAGGGAGAGGGAGCAATCAGCCCCAGCATTTT.

This clone came up a few times. The gene calls are TRBV6-5 and TRBJ1-3; tentatively, D is TRBD1 (6 bases). The V end lost 6 bases, the J end lost 5 bases, and 17 bases lay between the germline ends. This CDR3 comprises 15 residues. Germline CDR1 reads MNHEY; CDR2 reads SVGAGI. For the CDR3, the DNA is TGTGCCAGCAGCCGAAAAACAGGGTATAGAAACACCATATATTTT. Encoded protein: CASSRKTGYRNTIYF.

This chain connects TRBV11-2 to TRBJ1-1; TRBD1 might be the D (5 bases). This CDR3 contains 13 residues. Trimming removed 5 bases from V and 2 bases from J, with 9 bases in between. Germline assignment: CDR1 SGHAT and CDR2 FQNNGV. The CDR3 here is CASSARVNTEAFF. In nucleotides, the CDR3 is TGTGCCAGCAGCGCCAGGGTAAACACTGAAGCTTTCTTT.

This rearrangement joins TRBV1 to TRBJ2-5; TRBD2 is the table's D call, not checked against the DNA. TRBV1 is an annotated pseudogene. The CDR3 spans 19 residues. DNA of the CDR3: TGCACCAGCAGCCAAGATAGGGGAGGAAAAGTGGCGGGTGGAGGGACCCAGTACTTC. It encodes CTSSQDRGGKVAGGGTQYF.

This rearrangement joins TRBV5-4 to TRBJ1-2, with unresolved D. This CDR3 contains 13 residues. Trimming cost V 0 bases and J 4 bases, with 7 bases left between them. CDR1 and CDR2 from the germline V gene are SGHNT and YYREEE (reference sequence). CDR3 bases: TGTGCCAGCAGCTTGGACGGGAGCTATGGCTACACCTTC. Translation gives CASSLDGSYGYTF.

The chain uses TRBV4-3 and TRBJ2-1; unclear D gene. V lost 1 base, J lost 5 bases, and 15 bases lay in between. The CDR3 contains 16 residues. Germline assignment: CDR1 LGHNA and CDR2 YSLEER. In nucleotides, the CDR3 is TGCGCCAGCAGCCAAGGTTTCGCGGCCAACAACAATGAGCAGTTCTTC. Translation gives CASSQGFAANNNEQFF.

This CDR3 is CAWTLKVVRGEQYF. The CDR3 coding sequence is TGTGCCTGGACGCTAAAAGTGGTGCGAGGGGAGCAGTACTTC. The J gene is TRBJ2-7, the V gene TRBV30, with D perhaps matching TRBD2 (5 bases). The CDR3 runs 14 residues. Germline lookup yields CDR1 GTSNPN and CDR2 SVGIG (reference sequence). Trimming cost V 4 bases and J 7 bases, with 20 bases left between them.

This chain uses TRBV7-3 with TRBJ2-6; D may be TRBD2 (7 bases). This CDR3 contains 18 residues. Trimming pared 2 bases from V and 0 bases from J, leaving 14 bases between. CDR1 is SGHTA and CDR2 is FQGTGA in the germline V gene. CDR3 region: CASSLGGGRLSGANVLTF. In DNA, the CDR3 is TGTGCCAGCAGCTTAGGGGGGGGCCGTCTCTCTGGGGCCAACGTCCTGACTTTC.

The chain combines TRBV6-5 with TRBJ1-1; 7 positions agree with TRBD1. CDR1 is MNHEY and CDR2 is SVGAGI in the germline V gene. J gave up 0 bases and V 7 bases, and 8 bases lay outside the gene matches. This CDR3 spans 15 amino acids. The CDR3 is CASTPGGYMNTEAFF. The CDR3 DNA is TGTGCCAGCACCCCAGGGGGGTACATGAACACTGAAGCTTTCTTT.

This rearrangement joins TRBV5-4 to TRBJ2-4, with TRBD2 identical over 7 bases. CDR3 length: 13 amino acids. Germline CDR1 reads SGHNT; CDR2 reads YYREEE (reference sequence). The DNA for the CDR3 is TGTGTCTTCGGGGAGGGGAGCGAAAACATTCAGTACTTC. Encoded protein: CVFGEGSENIQYF.

V gene TRBV9 combines with J gene TRBJ2-7, with TRBD1 matching 9 bases. The CDR3 has 12 residues. Germline loops: CDR1 SGDLS, CDR2 YYNGEE. V gave up 3 bases and J gave up 11 bases; unmatched junction bases: 6. CDR3 protein: CASSEGTGRKYF. The CDR3 DNA sequence: TGTGCCAGCAGCGAGGGGACAGGGAGGAAGTACTTC.

The chain links TRBV29-1 to TRBJ1-1, with a tentative D call TRBD1 (6 bases). The germline V and J ends were trimmed by 6 bases and 1 base, with 12 bases remaining between them. This CDR3 has 13 amino acids. Germline V gene lookup returns CDR1 SQVTM and CDR2 ANQGSEA. The CDR3 DNA reads as TGCAGCGTGCGTTCAGGGGCGAACACTGAAGCTTTCTTT. It is translated as CSVRSGANTEAFF. The entire variable domain, with the rest obtained from reference TRBV29-1 and TRBJ1-1, is as follows: SAVISQKPSRDICQRGTSLTIQCQVDSQVTMMFWYRQQPGQSLTLIATANQGSEATYESGFVIDKFPISRPNLTFSTLTVSNMSPEDSSIYLCSVRSGANTEAFFGQGTRLTVV.

This chain connects TRBV7-2 to TRBJ2-4; the D is unclear. CDR1 and CDR2 from the germline V gene are SGHTA and FQGNSA. The CDR3 runs to 16 residues. V lost 1 base, J lost 0 bases, and 10 bases lay in between. The CDR3 here is CASSLEITVAKNIQYF. CDR3 nucleotide sequence: TGTGCCAGCAGCTTAGAAATCACAGTAGCCAAAAACATTCAGTACTTC.

The chain links TRBV19 to TRBJ1-4; 10 bases align to TRBD1. The V gene's germline CDR1 is LNHDA and CDR2 SQIVND (reference sequence). This CDR3 is 16 amino acids long. The ends lost 6 bases at V and 10 bases at J; junction bases unmatched: 14. The CDR3 nucleotides read TGTGCCAGTAGCCTACTTCCGGGACAGGGGTTTGGAAAACTGTTTTTT. Its translation: CASSLLPGQGFGKLFF. Full variable domain (outside the CDR3, taken from reference TRBV19 and TRBJ1-4): DGGITQSPKYLFRKEGQNVTLSCEQNLNHDAMYWYRQDPGQGLRLIYYSQIVNDFQKGDIAEGYSVSREKKESFPLTVTSAQKNPTAFYLCASSLLPGQGFGKLFFGSGTQLSVL.

J is TRBJ1-3 and V is TRBV29-1; possibly TRBD1 for D (6 bases). V lost 6 bases and J 3 bases, leaving 9 bases between the germline ends. The germline V gene encodes CDR1 SQVTM and CDR2 ANQGSEA. The length of the CDR3 is 12 residues. The CDR3, as DNA: TGCAGCGTCGGGACAAGTGGAAACACCATATATTTT. It encodes CSVGTSGNTIYF.

This sequence joins TRBV15 and TRBJ1-2; 7 bases map to TRBD1. Germline V CDR1 and CDR2: LNHNV, YYDKDF (reference sequence). The CDR3 totals 17 residues. J lost 1 base, V lost 6 bases, and 14 bases had no gene match. Here the CDR3 reads CATSPSPQGGGNYGYTF. In DNA form, the CDR3 reads TGTGCCACCAGTCCTAGCCCCCAGGGGGGAGGTAACTATGGCTACACCTTC.

The V call is TRBV25-1, the J call TRBJ2-6; D remains ambiguous. Germline CDR1 is MGHDK and CDR2 is SYGVNS. V was trimmed by 8 bases and J by 1 base, leaving 9 bases between them. The CDR3 totals 14 residues. This CDR3 reads CASGLASGANVLTF. The CDR3, as DNA: TGTGCCAGCGGCCTGGCTTCTGGGGCCAACGTCCTGACTTTC.

V gene TRBV6-5 combines with J gene TRBJ2-7, with TRBD1 matching over 7 bases. The CDR3 runs 15 residues. CDR1 and CDR2 from the germline V gene are MNHEY and SVGAGI. V was pared by 5 bases and J by 7 bases, with 14 bases of the junction left unmatched. DNA for the CDR3: TGTGCCAGCAGTCGAAGGAACAGGGGTATTTATGAGCAGTACTTC. The encoded protein is CASSRRNRGIYEQYF.

The rearrangement uses TRBV18 and TRBJ2-3, with a tentative D call TRBD1 (6 bases). The CDR3 has 15 residues. Trimming took 3 bases from V and 1 from J, leaving 11 bases between them. Germline CDR1 is KGHSH and CDR2 is LQKENI. CDR3 sequence reads: CASSPVTGGTDTQYF. CDR3 in DNA: TGTGCCAGCTCACCGGTGACAGGAGGCACAGATACGCAGTATTTT.

V gene TRBV7-2 combines with J gene TRBJ1-3; TRBD1 agrees at 7 bases. The germline gives CDR1 SGHTA, CDR2 FQGNSA. Unmatched junction bases numbered 14, after V lost 5 bases and J lost 4 bases. This CDR3 region has 17 residues. DNA for the CDR3: TGTGCCAGCAGCCCTAGAGGGACAGCCAGCACCGGAAACACCATATATTTT. Translation gives CASSPRGTASTGNTIYF.

The chain carries TRBV30 and TRBJ1-2, with D perhaps TRBD1 (6 bases). The germline V gene has CDR1 GTSNPN and CDR2 SVGIG (reference sequence). Trimming pared 4 bases from V and 3 bases from J, leaving 6 bases between. The CDR3 extends over 11 amino acids. The CDR3 region has the DNA TGTGCCTGGAACAGGGACTATGGCTACACCTTC. Amino acid sequence: CAWNRDYGYTF.

This chain links TRBV14 with TRBJ1-2; D not certain. CDR1 and CDR2 from the germline V gene are SGHDN and FVKESK. The CDR3 sequence is 15 residues long. Trimming took 4 bases from V and 2 from J, leaving 14 bases between them. CDR3 coding DNA: TGTGCCAGCAGCCCTGGACTGATCGTGAACTATGGCTACACCTTC. This gives the protein CASSPGLIVNYGYTF.